Following are 8 T cell receptor beta chains from one sample sequenced in a study of shared clonotypes between healthy human individuals. TCRdb's table, derived via immunoSEQ multiplex PCR, lists solely in-frame clones and lacks some. The data hold approximately 2.5 million clones, with approximately 93% observed a single time. Sequenced: naive CD4+ T cells from PBMCs. Noted subset: CD45RA+ positively selected. The receptors were gathered from a man aged 18 to 30 in good health. Some clones in this sample may be carry-over from other donors' samples.

This rearrangement joins TRBV5-4 to TRBJ1-3; D possibly corresponds to TRBD1 (5 bases). The CDR3 loop spans 13 amino acids. Between the trimmed V and J ends, which lost 6 bases and 1 base, there was a span of 8 bases. Germline V gives CDR1 SGHNT, CDR2 YYREEE (reference sequence). As DNA, the CDR3 is TGTGCCAGCAAACGGGGGTCTGGAAACACCATATATTTT. This gives the protein CASKRGSGNTIYF.

As to this clone: Other DNA sequences from this sample encode an identical CDR3 as well. The chain links TRBV6-1 to TRBJ1-5; 8 bases align to TRBD1. The CDR3 covers 14 residues. Trimming took 2 bases from V and 7 from J; bases not matched to a gene: 4. The germline V gene encodes CDR1 MNHNS and CDR2 SASEGT. The CDR3 DNA sequence: TGTGCCAGCAGTGAAAGGGCAGGGGGCCAGCCCCAGCATTTT. Translated: CASSERAGGQPQHF.

CDR3 nucleotide sequence: TGCAGCGGGGGACAGGAGATTTCAGATACGCAGTATTTT. Its protein is CSGGQEISDTQYF. The chain uses TRBV29-1 and TRBJ2-3; the match to TRBD1 covers 8 bases. The V gene end was trimmed by 7 bases and the J gene end by 4 bases; junction bases not matched to a gene: 7. Germline V gives CDR1 SQVTM, CDR2 ANQGSEA. The length of the CDR3 is 13 residues.

This clone was seen only once. The chain joins TRBV29-1 to TRBJ2-3; D is possibly TRBD1 (5 bases). V was pared by 8 bases and J by 6 bases, with 21 bases between. Germline CDR1 is SQVTM and CDR2 is ANQGSEA. CDR3 length: 14 residues. The CDR3 nucleotides read TGCAGCTTAAGCCAGGGAAACCCCCCCGATACGCAGTATTTT. This sequence encodes CSLSQGNPPDTQYF.

The chain has TRBV18 and TRBJ2-3, with 10 bases matching TRBD2. This CDR3 comprises 16 residues. Germline V gives CDR1 KGHSH, CDR2 LQKENI. V dropped 4 bases and J dropped 3; count of bases not matched to a gene: 7. The CDR3 DNA sequence: TGTGCCAGCTCACTTTTAGCGGGAGGAGAAACAGATACGCAGTATTTT. This codes for CASSLLAGGETDTQYF.

The chain carries TRBV7-2 and TRBJ1-5; the match to TRBD1 covers 9 bases. V was clipped by 1 base and J by 4 bases; unmatched bases: 2. The CDR3 spans 15 residues. CDR1 is SGHTA and CDR2 is FQGNSA in the germline V gene. The chain's CDR3 is CASSLGDRDNQPQHF. Here the CDR3 DNA reads TGTGCCAGCAGCTTAGGGGACAGGGATAATCAGCCCCAGCATTTT.

Here the CDR3 DNA reads TGTGCCAGCAGTTACTCGTCTAGCGGGAGAGGAGATACGCAGTATTTT. This encodes CASSYSSSGRGDTQYF. The chain uses TRBV6-5 and TRBJ2-3, with TRBD2 matching over 10 bases. The germline CDR1 and CDR2 sequences are MNHEY and SVGAGI. Trimming cost V 0 bases and J 5 bases; bases outside gene matches: 5. The CDR3 extends over 16 amino acids.

The rearrangement uses TRBV7-3 and TRBJ1-6, with 7 bases fitting TRBD1. V shed 5 bases and J 17 bases; nucleotides not matched to a gene: 6. This CDR3 spans 11 amino acids. Germline lookup yields CDR1 SGHTA and CDR2 FQGTGA. Here the CDR3 DNA reads TGTGCCAGCAGCGGCATGACAGGGATCCACTTT. Residues: CASSGMTGIHF.